This entry features one TCR beta chain sequence. Germline V gene sequence: CDR1 SGHTA, CDR2 FQGNSA. After removal of 1 base from V and 3 bases from J, the junction contained 5 bases not matched to a gene. CDR3 size: 16 residues. Original handling: Amplification from reference gene primers served as the basis for estimated nucleated cell counts. The protocol was immunoSEQ multiplex PCR, while the TCRdb copy is restricted to in-frame clones and leaves out a portion. That table supplies the V and J calls and clone size; D and trimming were determined from the DNA. The table shows roughly 170,000 clones, with 75% to 80% occurring only once. These data are taken from a study of blood T cell repertoires in COVID-19. Overall study context: Sites in the United States, Italy and Spain provided acute and convalescent COVID-19 samples. PBMCs, B-cell-depleted T cells, or T cells provided the cDNA or gDNA that made up the material.

The sequenced sample was peripheral blood. This sequence joins TRBV7-2 and TRBJ2-1; 8 bases map to TRBD2. The source of this sequence is a woman between 70 and 85 years old with acute or convalescent COVID-19. CDR3 coding DNA: TGTGCCAGCAGCTTAGTAAGTAGCGGGAACTACAATGAGCAGTTCTTC. This codes for CASSLVSSGNYNEQFF.